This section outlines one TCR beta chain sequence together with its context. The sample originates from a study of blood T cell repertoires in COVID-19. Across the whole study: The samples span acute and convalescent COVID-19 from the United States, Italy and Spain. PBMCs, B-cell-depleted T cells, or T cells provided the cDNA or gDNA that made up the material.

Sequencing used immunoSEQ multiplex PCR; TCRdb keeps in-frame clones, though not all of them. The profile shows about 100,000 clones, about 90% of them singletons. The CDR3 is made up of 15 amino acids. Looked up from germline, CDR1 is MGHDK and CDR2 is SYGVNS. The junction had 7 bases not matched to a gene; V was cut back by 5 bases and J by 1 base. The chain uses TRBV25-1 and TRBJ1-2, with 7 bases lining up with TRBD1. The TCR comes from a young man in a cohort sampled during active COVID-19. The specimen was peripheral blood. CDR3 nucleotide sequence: TGTGCCAGCAGTACTCACGGGACAGTTAACTATGGCTACACCTTC. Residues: CASSTHGTVNYGYTF.